This note documents a single T cell receptor beta chain sequence. Antigen unknown. A read error may explain this, as a much larger clone is one base away. The data belong to a study of blood T cells in healthy people across ages. Study findings and constraints: The study lacked donor CMV status, which possibly confounded expanded clonotype changes.

This CDR3 is built from 14 residues. Germline V CDR1 and CDR2: SGHRS, YFSETQ. A second PCR, run for about 7 to 12 cycles, used a sample-barcoded 5' primer plus a J-beta primer mix. TCRdb ran MiXCR on the 5' RACE reads and lists one entry per CDR3 protein. The sample records approximately 1.5 million distinct CDR3 sequences, approximately 43% being singletons. This sequence was found in a woman aged 18-35 years in good health. V gene TRBV5-1 combines with J gene TRBJ2-3; D may correspond to TRBD1 or TRBD2 (5 bases each). Sequenced sample: blood. The CDR3: CASSLGSGTGTQYF. For the CDR3, the DNA is TGCGCCAGCAGCTTGGGGTCGGGAACAGGTACGCAGTATTTT.